This T cell receptor beta chain was observed in a study of radiation and T cells in renal cell carcinoma. Across the study: Nephrectomy followed 15 Gy stereotactic body radiation by 4 weeks. Points from the study as a whole: Top tumor clonotypes rose in blood 2 weeks post-radiation, then contracted.

The sample's time point: baseline pretreatment blood. The treatment was: 15 Gy SBRT to primary tumor, nephrectomy 4 weeks later. The patient's renal cell carcinoma had clear cell pathology. Data came from immunoSEQ multiplex PCR; TCRdb stores just in-frame clones and leaves some out. Here the sample spans 130,000 or so clones, 83% being singletons. This clone was seen only a few times. Its antigen is not identified. The sequence came from a woman in her 50s with renal cell carcinoma. The sample in question was blood, obtained from a patient whose treatment included radiotherapy and nephrectomy.

CDR3 coding DNA: TGTGCCAGCAGTGACCCCCCAAGTGGCGGGGAGCTGTTTTTT. This encodes CASSDPPSGGELFF. V gene TRBV6-6 combines with J gene TRBJ2-2; D gene uncertain. V shed 5 bases and J shed 7 bases, with 14 bases lying between them. CDR1 is MNHNY and CDR2 is SVGAGI in the germline V gene (reference sequence). The CDR3 contains 14 residues.